The present entry profiles one TCR beta chain with its context. In the study's own analysis: Junction-only sequences without quality scores were provided by ImmunoSEQ, so filtering was different. Clones were sequenced by immunoSEQ multiplex PCR, and TCRdb holds only the in-frame ones, with some missing. The V and J calls and clone size come from that table; D and trimming were worked out from the DNA. There are roughly 320,000 clones in the sample; about nine tenths occur only once, and under 20% lies in the top ten. Trimming removed 3 bases from V and 1 base from J; junction bases left unmatched: 4. Germline values: CDR1 MNHEY, CDR2 SVGAGI. The CDR3 covers 16 residues. This record comes from a study of shared clonotypes between healthy human individuals. Across the study: The donor group consisted of two women and a few men, aged 18 to 49.

CD8 memory was a combination of CD45RO+ cells and CCR7-negative CD45RA+ TemRA cells. The sequenced material came from memory CD8+ T cells sorted from blood. Subset: CD45RO+ cells pooled with CCR7-negative TemRA cells. The chain uses TRBV6-5 and TRBJ1-5, with 9 bases lining up with TRBD1. The sequence was collected from a man aged 18-30 years in good health. The DNA for the CDR3 is TGTGCCAGCAGTTATACAGGGGGCGAAAGCAATCAGCCCCAGCATTTT. It is translated as CASSYTGGESNQPQHF.